A single sample gave rise to the 13 T cell receptor beta chains below, sequenced in a study of CD8 T cells in Susac syndrome. The RNA, roughly 0.45 to 1 ug, was put through reverse transcription using random hexamers. TCRdb processed the immunoSEQ multiplex PCR reads anew with MiXCR; each CDR3 protein has one entry. The sample lists under 550,000 distinct CDR3 sequences; roughly 85% were seen once. Source material: CD8+ T cells from PBMCs. Source of these receptors: a human donor with multiple sclerosis.

This sequence joins TRBV4-2 and TRBJ1-3, with 8 bases lining up with TRBD1. Germline V lookup: CDR1 LGHNA, CDR2 YNFKEQ. This CDR3 is 17 amino acids long. V lost 5 bases, J lost 1 base, and 10 bases stayed unmatched. The CDR3, as DNA: TGTGCCAGCAGCGCCCCCGTGACAGGGGAATCTGGAAACACCATATATTTT. This gives the protein CASSAPVTGESGNTIYF.

This clonotype occurred once. The junction and the germline gene differ at one end; a read error may be behind it. This chain joins TRBV30 and TRBJ2-3; the match to TRBD2 covers 8 bases. Germline V gene lookup returns CDR1 GTSNPN and CDR2 SVGIG (reference sequence). The CDR3 spans 15 residues. This CDR3 reads CAWSASGFNTGTQYF. As DNA, the CDR3 is TGTGCCTGGAGTGCTAGCGGGTTTAACACAGGTACGCAGTATTTT.

The V and J genes are TRBV27 and TRBJ2-7, with 7 bases that match TRBD1. The ends lost 3 bases at V and 4 bases at J; junction bases unmatched: 12. This CDR3 contains 16 residues. From germline, CDR1 is MNHEY and CDR2 SMNVEV (reference sequence). DNA for the CDR3: TGTGCCAGCAGTTTCGGTAGTCGACAGGGTATTTACGAGCAGTACTTC. It specifies CASSFGSRQGIYEQYF.

The rearrangement uses TRBV4-1 and TRBJ2-3, with 9 bases aligning to TRBD2. The junction had 6 bases not matched to a gene; V was cut back by 1 base and J by 4 bases. The CDR3 is made up of 16 amino acids. CDR1 is MGHRA, CDR2 YSYEKL, per germline. This chain's CDR3 is CASSQGRSSGADTQYF. Here the CDR3 DNA reads TGCGCCAGCAGCCAAGGGCGGTCTAGCGGGGCAGATACGCAGTATTTT.

The chain combines TRBV19 with TRBJ2-1; D is undetermined. Per germline, CDR1 LNHDA and CDR2 SQIVND (reference sequence). This CDR3 is built from 11 residues. V lost 1 base to trimming and J lost 15 bases, with 10 bases between them. The CDR3 sequence: CASSIGGLWFF. For the CDR3, the DNA is TGTGCCAGTAGTATAGGAGGATTATGGTTCTTC.

V and J are TRBV2 and TRBJ2-7; the D gene is possibly TRBD2 (5 bases). CDR1 is SNHLY, CDR2 FYNNEI, per germline. This CDR3 region has 13 residues. The V and J ends lost 10 bases and 3 bases respectively, with 16 bases between them. CDR3 region: CATYVTGDYEQYF. CDR3 in DNA: TGTGCCACCTACGTGACCGGGGACTACGAGCAGTACTTC.

The CDR3 is CASSITGSTNEKLFF. CDR3 bases: TGTGCCAGCAGTATTACAGGGAGCACTAATGAAAAACTGTTTTTT. V usage is TRBV2 and J usage is TRBJ1-4; the D gene is possibly TRBD1 (6 bases). Per the germline V gene, CDR1 is SNHLY and CDR2 is FYNNEI. The ends were cut back, 5 bases at V and 2 bases at J, with 12 bases in the middle. The CDR3 covers 15 residues.

This clonotype was detected a few times. The V gene is TRBV4-1, the J gene TRBJ1-4; no clear D gene. The CDR3 covers 13 residues. Trimming cost V 6 bases and J 4 bases, with 9 bases left between them. Germline CDR1 is MGHRA and CDR2 is YSYEKL. The CDR3 loop reads CASSTLYNEKLFF. CDR3 nucleotide sequence: TGCGCCAGCAGTACACTATATAATGAAAAACTGTTTTTT.

This clonotype was observed a single time. J is TRBJ1-1 and V is TRBV30; the D gene is possibly TRBD1 (5 bases). The CDR3 contains 14 residues. Per germline, CDR1 GTSNPN and CDR2 SVGIG (reference sequence). V lost 5 bases, J lost 10 bases, and 23 bases lay in between. The CDR3 DNA reads TGTGCCTGGGTAGTCGACAGCCGGCAGGCAACAGCTTTCTTT. Translated: CAWVVDSRQATAFF.

This clonotype was detected a few times. V and J are TRBV20-1 and TRBJ2-7, with D unclear. The germline V gene encodes CDR1 DFQATT and CDR2 SNEGSKA (reference sequence). CDR3 size: 13 residues. Trimming removed 6 bases from V and 4 bases from J, with 16 bases in between. CDR3 nucleotides: TGCAGTGCGCGAGGACCGCACCCGTACGAGCAGTACTTC. Protein sequence: CSARGPHPYEQYF.

V usage is TRBV5-6 and J usage is TRBJ2-1; the match to TRBD2 covers 10 bases. CDR3 length: 17 residues. Unmatched junction bases numbered 8, after V lost 1 base and J lost 4 bases. Germline CDR1 reads SGHDT; CDR2 reads YYEEEE. The CDR3 here is CASSLTGPSGRYNEQFF. In DNA, the CDR3 is TGTGCCAGCAGCTTGACTGGTCCTAGCGGGAGATACAATGAGCAGTTCTTC.

The rearrangement links TRBV30 to TRBJ2-5; D is ambiguous. Germline CDR1 reads GTSNPN; CDR2 reads SVGIG (reference sequence). This CDR3 has 14 amino acids. V gave up 0 bases and J gave up 0 bases, with 8 bases separating them. The DNA for the CDR3 is TGTGCCTGGAGTGTATTAGAGTACCAAGAGACCCAGTACTTC. Its translation: CAWSVLEYQETQYF.

This clonotype was seen only once. The chain couples TRBV25-1 to TRBJ2-7; TRBD1 agrees at 10 bases. CDR1 MGHDK and CDR2 SYGVNS come from the germline V gene. Unmatched junction bases numbered 5, after V lost 3 bases and J lost 6 bases. CDR3 size: 14 residues. The chain's CDR3 is CASSDWDRGGEQYF. DNA of the CDR3: TGTGCCAGCAGTGACTGGGACAGGGGAGGCGAGCAGTACTTC.